This TCR beta chain appears in the sequencing data of a study of blood T cell repertoires in COVID-19. Turning to the study itself: COVID-19 samples from acute and convalescent phases originated in the United States, Italy and Spain.

This clone came up a few times. How the authors handled the data: Estimated nucleated cell counts came from reference gene primer amplification. Method: immunoSEQ multiplex PCR; TCRdb's copy keeps in-frame clones and lacks some. The DNA gave D and trimming, while V, J and clone size come from that table. The data hold fewer than 250,000 clones, with around 87% observed a single time. Participants spanned ages 18 to 89 years and resided in 20 to 30 US areas. The CDR3 contains 13 residues. V was clipped by 7 bases and J by 7 bases; unmatched bases: 7. Germline assignment: CDR1 MDHEN and CDR2 SYDVKM. The receptor was derived from a man aged 30 to 45 in a cohort exposed to, infected with or recovered from COVID-19 (not recorded which). The chain joins TRBV28 to TRBJ1-2; 9 bases line up with TRBD1. The sequencing input was PBMCs or T cells enriched from blood (not recorded which). CDR3 region: CASITTGGGGYTF. The CDR3 DNA sequence: TGTGCCAGCATCACAACAGGGGGCGGTGGCTACACCTTC.